Listed below are T cell receptor beta chains from one sample, sequenced in a study of glioma-infiltrating T cells after dendritic cell vaccination. Here immunoSEQ multiplex PCR was the method, and the copy in TCRdb shows in-frame clones only, minus some. The top ten hold roughly 8.2% of the sample, which has over 55,000 clones, 81% seen once. The material was blood, obtained before dendritic cell vaccination. These receptors were collected from a human donor with glioblastoma. Both conserved end residues are part of each CDR3. Fields, in order: J gene, V gene, clone size, D gene, CDR3 DNA, CDR3 protein. The D gene is left open where the match is weak. Size is omitted from some rows. Given values are once, few, many or a class for expanded clones.

TRBJ1-3 | TRBV12-5 | . | . | TGTGCTAGTGGCCTTGACGGGTCCTCTGGAAACACCATATATTTT | CASGLDGSSGNTIYF
TRBJ1-1 | TRBV29-1 | . | TRBD1 | TGCAGCGTCCGAAGACAGGGGGCCGGGAACACTGAAGCTTTCTTT | CSVRRQGAGNTEAFF
TRBJ2-5 | TRBV7-2 | . | TRBD1 | TGTGCCAGCAGCTTACAACAGGGGGCATGGGAGACCCAGTACTTC | CASSLQQGAWETQYF
TRBJ1-6 | TRBV5-6 | . | TRBD1 | TGTGCCAGCAGCTTGAATTACAGGGGGAACTCACCCCTCCACTTT | CASSLNYRGNSPLHF
TRBJ2-3 | TRBV28 | once | TRBD2 | TGTGCCAGCAGTTTTAGCCTATTCAGCGGGGGGGTGGCAGATACGCAGTATTTT | CASSFSLFSGGVADTQYF
TRBJ2-7 | TRBV10-3 | few | TRBD1 | TGTGCCATTGGGACAGCCTACTACGAGCAGTACTTC | CAIGTAYYEQYF
TRBJ1-2 | TRBV7-3 | . | . | TGTGCCAGCAGCTTAACCGCAGGGATAAGCGGCTACACCTTC | CASSLTAGISGYTF
TRBJ2-3 | TRBV14 | . | TRBD1 | TGTGCCAGCAGCCAAAAACAGGGGTGGACAGATACGCAGTATTTT | CASSQKQGWTDTQYF
TRBJ2-5 | TRBV19 | . | TRBD1 | TGTGCCAGTAGTACCGGGACAGGGAAGTACCAAGAGACCCAGTACTTC | CASSTGTGKYQETQYF
TRBJ1-5 | TRBV7-2 | . | TRBD1 | TGTGCCAGCAGCCCACGGGTGGGACAGGGGGATCAGCCCCAGCATTTT | CASSPRVGQGDQPQHF
TRBJ1-4 | TRBV6-5 | . | TRBD1 | TGTGCCAGCAGTTACTCTACGGGACAGATTATGGAAAAACTGTTTTTT | CASSYSTGQIMEKLFF
TRBJ1-2 | TRBV12-5 | many | . | TGTGCTAGTGGCCGGGGAGGCGTCGACCTCTATGGCTACACCTTC | CASGRGGVDLYGYTF
TRBJ2-2 | TRBV7-2 | . | . | TGTGCCAGCAGCCAACAGGGTCACACCGGGGAGCTGTTTTTT | CASSQQGHTGELFF
TRBJ1-2 | TRBV6-5 | . | TRBD1 | TGTGCCAGCGCCCCCGGAGGGACAGGGGAATATGGCTACACCTTC | CASAPGGTGEYGYTF
TRBJ2-1 | TRBV13 | . | TRBD1 | TGTGCCAGCAGCAGCCGGGACAGGGATTACAATGAGCAGTTCTTC | CASSSRDRDYNEQFF
TRBJ2-7 | TRBV11-2 | . | . | TGTGCCAGCAGCCCGAGCGACGGGGAGGTCGGTTACGAGCAGTACTTC | CASSPSDGEVGYEQYF
TRBJ1-6 | TRBV27 | few | . | TGTGCCAGCAGTGAGGCTGCACAGGGTACTTCACCCCTCCACTTT | CASSEAAQGTSPLHF
TRBJ1-1 | TRBV6-8 | few | . | TGTGCCAGCAGCGACAGTGAAGCTTTCTTT | CASSDSEAFF
TRBJ1-3 | TRBV6-5 | . | . | TGTGCCAGCAGTTACTATCAAACTTCGGACACCATATATTTT | CASSYYQTSDTIYF
TRBJ2-7 | TRBV2 | few | TRBD1 | TGTGCCAGCAGGCCAGGGACAGGGGAACACGAGCAGTACTTC | CASRPGTGEHEQYF
TRBJ2-2 | TRBV11-2 | . | TRBD1 | TGTGCCAGCAGCCCGGGACAGGGAATCACCGGGGAGCTGTTTTTT | CASSPGQGITGELFF
TRBJ2-1 | TRBV5-1 | . | . | TGCGCCAGCAGCTTGAACCAGGGTGGGTGGGATGAGCAGTTCTTC | CASSLNQGGWDEQFF
TRBJ1-5 | TRBV6-1 | . | . | TGTGCCAGCAAAGCCCGGGGATCTCAGCCCCAGCATTTT | CASKARGSQPQHF
TRBJ2-2 | TRBV5-6 | . | TRBD1 | TGTGCCAGCAGCTTGGGACAGGGGGACGGGGAGCTGTTTTTT | CASSLGQGDGELFF
TRBJ2-3 | TRBV9 | . | . | TGTGCCAGCAGTCAGTCCGGGACAGATACGCAGTATTTT | CASSQSGTDTQYF
TRBJ1-2 | TRBV29-1 | . | TRBD1 | TGCAGCGTCGGGACAGACTATGGCTACACCTTC | CSVGTDYGYTF
TRBJ2-1 | TRBV7-2 | . | . | TGTGCCAGCAGCTTAGCATACGGGGCCTACAATGAGCAGTTCTTC | CASSLAYGAYNEQFF
TRBJ1-1 | TRBV6-5 | . | . | TGTGCCAGCACCGCTACGGGGAACACTGAAGCTTTCTTT | CASTATGNTEAFF
TRBJ2-7 | TRBV30 | . | . | TGTGCCTGGAGTGCAGAGCGGGAGCAGTACTTC | CAWSAEREQYF
TRBJ2-1 | TRBV6-6 | . | TRBD2 | TGTGCCAGCAGTTACCATACTAGCGGGGGGAACAATGAGCAGTTCTTC | CASSYHTSGGNNEQFF
TRBJ1-2 | TRBV29-1 | . | TRBD1 | TGCAGCGTCTCCGGGACAGGGGACGGCTACACCTTC | CSVSGTGDGYTF
TRBJ1-1 | TRBV4-1 | . | . | TGCGCCAGCAGCCAAGATGCTAGATCTGAAGCTTTCTTT | CASSQDARSEAFF
TRBJ2-7 | TRBV2 | . | . | TGTGCCAGCAGTGAGCTCCGGAGGAGGTACCAGGACGAGCAGTACTTC | CASSELRRRYQDEQYF
TRBJ2-5 | TRBV7-2 | few | . | TGTGCCAGCAGCTTAGCGAGACTTCAAGAGACCCAGTACTTC | CASSLARLQETQYF
TRBJ1-2 | TRBV12-5 | . | . | TGTGCTAGTGGTTTGTGGACAGACCGATCTAACTATGGCTACACCTTC | CASGLWTDRSNYGYTF
TRBJ2-1 | TRBV14 | . | TRBD2 | TGTGCCAGCAGCCACCGGACTAGCGGGGGAGGTGAGCAGTTCTTC | CASSHRTSGGGEQFF
TRBJ1-4 | TRBV6-5 | . | . | TGTGCCAGCAGGAGAGCAACTAATGAAAAACTGTTTTTT | CASRRATNEKLFF
TRBJ1-3 | TRBV29-1 | . | . | TGCAGCGTCCGTGAGGTTGGAAACACCATATATTTT | CSVREVGNTIYF
TRBJ2-7 | TRBV11-2 | . | TRBD1 | TGTGCCAGCAGCGTTACCGGGACAGGGGGCGACGAGCAGTACTTC | CASSVTGTGGDEQYF
TRBJ2-7 | TRBV7-6 | . | TRBD2 | TGTGCCAGCAGCTCAACCGGGACTAGCTTCGAGCAGTACTTC | CASSSTGTSFEQYF
TRBJ1-2 | TRBV6-1 | . | TRBD1 | TGTGCCAGCGGACAGGGGGGTGGCTACACCTTC | CASGQGGGYTF
TRBJ1-2 | TRBV18 | . | TRBD1 | TGTGCCAGCTCAGTGTCGGAGGGGGCTGGCTATGGCTACACCTTC | CASSVSEGAGYGYTF
TRBJ1-2 | TRBV2 | . | . | TGTGCCAGCAGTGAAAACGGCTATGGCTACACCTTC | CASSENGYGYTF